This TCR beta chain stems from a study of blood T cell repertoires in COVID-19 (dated by TCRdb to about 2020). Looking at the study overall: Collaborator samples came from the United States, Italy and Spain and covered acute and convalescent phases of COVID-19. Where available, HLA class I and class II types were obtained from metadata supplied by the sample provider rather than from assay-based typing. The dataset comprised deeply sampled blood TCRbeta repertoires from subjects exposed to, actively infected with, or recovered from COVID-19. The samples were drawn from two sources: the first 160 participants of the ongoing ImmuneRACE study, and fewer than 1,500 subjects contributed by 6 global collaborators. The repertoires were released in a freely available public database intended as a resource for research on the immune response to SARS-CoV-2. The sample metadata nearly always contained a de-identified subject ID, COVID-19 status, age in years and sex. The prospective study material was composed of cDNA or gDNA derived from T cells, B-cell-depleted T cells, or PBMCs. Here is what the overall study found, with its caveats: The quantity of clinical and demographic metadata differed by source and by participant and was supplied without curation.

A word on this clone: The antigen it binds to is not known. No much larger clonotype is one base removed from it; base qualities were not supplied.

Unmatched junction bases come to 13, with V trimmed by 6 bases and J by 5 bases. CDR1 LNHNV and CDR2 YYDKDF are derived from the germline V gene (reference sequence). From cysteine to phenylalanine, the CDR3 is 17 amino acids long. CDR3 DNA only is kept here, 51 bases in frame from base 1. The collaborating institutions used their own protocols to collect whole blood in K2EDTA tubes. For TCRbeta analysis, collaborators shipped samples in one of three forms: frozen whole blood, isolated PBMCs, or DNA extracted from either of those sample types. TCRbeta CDR3 regions were amplified from genomic DNA using the immunoSEQ Assay, a bias-controlled multiplex PCR. In the authors' own workflow: The number of nucleated cells in each sample was estimated from the amplification of reference gene primers within the assay. Sequence reads were collapsed and filtered to measure the absolute abundance of every unique TCRbeta CDR3 rearrangement. For each sample, productive Simpson clonality was calculated as the square root of Simpson's diversity index over productive rearrangements. Drawn from immuneACCESS, this table holds only the in-frame rearrangements with V and J called that TCRdb kept. Clones are partly lost; checked studies trace under half to an unresolved V gene and leave the rest unexplained. That table supplies the V and J calls and clone size; D and trimming were determined from the DNA. For this sample there are 150,000 to 200,000 clones; 70% to 90% appear just once. Of the sample, 4.4% falls within the top ten clones.

Sequencing used peripheral blood. The receptor's source is a human donor in a cohort sampled during active COVID-19. In this chain, TRBV15 is recombined with TRBJ1-5, with 10 central nucleotides matching TRBD1. The CDR3 corresponds to CATSLTVRDRGYQPQHF. Here is the DNA: TGTGCCACCAGTCTTACCGTCCGGGACAGGGGATATCAGCCCCAGCATTTT.